This T cell receptor (beta chain) was retrieved from a study of cytomegalovirus exposure and HLA in healthy donors. Turning to the study itself: It was reported in a later analysis that the roughly 120 validation repertoires used the same platform as the approximately 600 first-cohort repertoires. Points from the study as a whole: According to the study, about 180 TCR beta chains were cytomegalovirus-associated.

The data were produced by immunoSEQ multiplex PCR, yet TCRdb's version contains in-frame clones alone and is incomplete. Counted here are roughly 250,000 clones, 75% to 90% occurring once; the ten biggest clones make up 1% to 1.5%. The CDR3 runs 12 residues. Trimming pared 6 bases from V and 6 bases from J, leaving 11 bases between. Germline V gene sequence: CDR1 KGHSH, CDR2 LQKENI. This clone occurred once. Its antigen is not known. The chain has TRBV18 and TRBJ1-2, with D possibly matching TRBD1 (5 bases). This receptor was identified in a young woman in good health and CMV-seropositive. Sample: PBMCs. CDR3 region: CASSRVTHGYTF. The CDR3 DNA sequence: TGTGCCAGCTCCAGGGTTACCCATGGCTACACCTTC.